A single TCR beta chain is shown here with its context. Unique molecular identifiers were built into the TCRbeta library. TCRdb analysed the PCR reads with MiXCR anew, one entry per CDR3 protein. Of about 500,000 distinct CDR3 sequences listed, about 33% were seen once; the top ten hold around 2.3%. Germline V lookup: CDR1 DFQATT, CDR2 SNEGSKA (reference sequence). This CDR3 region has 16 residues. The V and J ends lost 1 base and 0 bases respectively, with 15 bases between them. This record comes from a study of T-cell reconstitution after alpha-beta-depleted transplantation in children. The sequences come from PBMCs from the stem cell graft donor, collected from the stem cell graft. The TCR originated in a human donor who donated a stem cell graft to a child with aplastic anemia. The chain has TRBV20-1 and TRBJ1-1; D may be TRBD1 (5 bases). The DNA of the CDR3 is TGCAGTGCTAGAGGATCCGGGGGGGTCATGAACACTGAAGCTTTCTTT. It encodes CSARGSGGVMNTEAFF.